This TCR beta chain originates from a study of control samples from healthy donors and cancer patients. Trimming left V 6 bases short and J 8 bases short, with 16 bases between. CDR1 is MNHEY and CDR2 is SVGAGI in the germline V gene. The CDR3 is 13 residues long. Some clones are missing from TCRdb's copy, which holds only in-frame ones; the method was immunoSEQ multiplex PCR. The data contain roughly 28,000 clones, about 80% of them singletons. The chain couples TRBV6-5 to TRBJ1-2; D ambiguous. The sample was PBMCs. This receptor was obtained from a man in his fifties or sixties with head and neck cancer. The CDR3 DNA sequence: TGTGCCAGCAGACCCCGGTACAAGGGAGGCTACACCTTC. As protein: CASRPRYKGGYTF.